Detailed here is one TCR beta chain. This record comes from a study of T-cell memory formation after mild COVID-19. Looking at the study overall: Largely, the TCR clusters proved donor specific.

The germline V gene has CDR1 DFQATT and CDR2 SNEGSKA (reference sequence). This CDR3 spans 13 amino acids. V lost 3 bases, J lost 0 bases, and 6 bases lay in between. TCRdb passed the 5' RACE reads through MiXCR, listing each CDR3 protein once. The sample records roughly 510,000 distinct CDR3 sequences, around 16% being singletons. This clonotype was sampled from an adult woman who had mild COVID-19 (a few samples of this study predate the infection). Cell type and time point are not known. The sample taken for sequencing was PBMCs or a T cell subset sorted from them (not recorded which). The chain recombines TRBV20-1 with TRBJ1-5, with D unresolved. The CDR3 is CSASGYSNQPQHF. In DNA, the CDR3 is TGCAGTGCTAGCGGATATAGCAATCAGCCCCAGCATTTT.